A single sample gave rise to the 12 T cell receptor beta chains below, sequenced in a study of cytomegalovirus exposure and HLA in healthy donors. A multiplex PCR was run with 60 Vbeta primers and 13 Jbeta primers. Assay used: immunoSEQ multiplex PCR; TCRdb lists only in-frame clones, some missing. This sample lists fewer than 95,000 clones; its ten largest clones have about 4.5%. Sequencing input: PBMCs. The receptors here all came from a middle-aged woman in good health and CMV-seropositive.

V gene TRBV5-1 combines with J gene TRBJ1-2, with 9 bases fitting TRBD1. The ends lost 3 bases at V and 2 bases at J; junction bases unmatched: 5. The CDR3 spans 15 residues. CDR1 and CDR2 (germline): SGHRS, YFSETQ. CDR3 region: CASSSGQGLNYGYTF. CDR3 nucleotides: TGCGCCAGCAGCTCGGGACAGGGTTTGAACTATGGCTACACCTTC.

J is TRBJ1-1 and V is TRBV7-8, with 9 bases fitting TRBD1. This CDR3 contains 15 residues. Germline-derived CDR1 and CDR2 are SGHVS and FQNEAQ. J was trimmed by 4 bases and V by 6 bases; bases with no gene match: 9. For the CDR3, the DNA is TGTGCCAGCAGGAGACAGGGGGAGTCGGGCACTGAAGCTTTCTTT. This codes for CASRRQGESGTEAFF.

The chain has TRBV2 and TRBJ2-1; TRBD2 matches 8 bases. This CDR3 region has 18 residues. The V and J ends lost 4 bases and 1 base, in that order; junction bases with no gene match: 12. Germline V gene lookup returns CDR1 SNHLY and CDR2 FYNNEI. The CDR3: CASSGSREDAGSYNEQFF. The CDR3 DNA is TGTGCCAGCAGTGGCTCGCGGGAGGACGCTGGGTCCTACAATGAGCAGTTCTTC.

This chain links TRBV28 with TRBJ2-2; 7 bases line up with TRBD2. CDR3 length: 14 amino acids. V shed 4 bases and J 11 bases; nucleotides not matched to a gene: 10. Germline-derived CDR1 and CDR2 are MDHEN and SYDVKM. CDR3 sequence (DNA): TGTGCCAGCAGTTATCCTGGCGGGGGACGCGAGCTGTTTTTT. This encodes CASSYPGGGRELFF.

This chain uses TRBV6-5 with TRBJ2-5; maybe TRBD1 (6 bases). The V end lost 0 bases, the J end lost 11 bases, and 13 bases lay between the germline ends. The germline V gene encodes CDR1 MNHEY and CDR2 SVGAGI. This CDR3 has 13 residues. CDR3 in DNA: TGTGCCAGCAGTTACTCGCCCGACGGGACACAGTACTTC. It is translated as CASSYSPDGTQYF.

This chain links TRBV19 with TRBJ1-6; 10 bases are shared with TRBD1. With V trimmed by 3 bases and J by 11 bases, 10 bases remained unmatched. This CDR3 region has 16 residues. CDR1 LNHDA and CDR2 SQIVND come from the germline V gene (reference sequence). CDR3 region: CASSMIAGQGTPPLHF. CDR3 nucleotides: TGTGCCAGTAGTATGATCGCGGGACAGGGGACTCCACCCCTCCACTTT.

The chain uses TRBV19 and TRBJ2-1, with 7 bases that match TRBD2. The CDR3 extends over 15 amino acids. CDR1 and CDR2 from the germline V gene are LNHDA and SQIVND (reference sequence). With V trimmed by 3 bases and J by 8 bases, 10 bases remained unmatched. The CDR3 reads CASSISREWGDEQFF. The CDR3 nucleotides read TGTGCCAGTAGTATCTCGCGGGAGTGGGGAGATGAGCAGTTCTTC.

The CDR3 coding sequence is TGTGCTAGCCAGGCGGGGGACGGCTACGAGCAGTACTTC. This encodes CASQAGDGYEQYF. The chain combines TRBV12-5 with TRBJ2-7, with TRBD2 matching 7 bases. The junction had 8 bases not matched to a gene; V was cut back by 9 bases and J by 3 bases. The CDR3 contains 13 residues. CDR1 and CDR2 from the germline V gene are LGHNT and FRNRAP.

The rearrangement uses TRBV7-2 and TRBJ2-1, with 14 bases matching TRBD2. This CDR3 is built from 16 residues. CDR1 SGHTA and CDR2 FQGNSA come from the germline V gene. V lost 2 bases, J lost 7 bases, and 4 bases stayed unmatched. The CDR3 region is CASSLSGTSGRNEQFF. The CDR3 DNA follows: TGTGCCAGCAGCTTATCGGGGACTAGCGGGAGAAATGAGCAGTTCTTC.

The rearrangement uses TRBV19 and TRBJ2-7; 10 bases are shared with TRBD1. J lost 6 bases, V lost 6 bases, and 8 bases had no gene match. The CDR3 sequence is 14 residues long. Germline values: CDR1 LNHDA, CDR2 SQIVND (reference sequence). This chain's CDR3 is CASSTTGGSGEQYF. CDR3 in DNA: TGTGCCAGTAGCACGACAGGGGGCTCGGGCGAGCAGTACTTC.

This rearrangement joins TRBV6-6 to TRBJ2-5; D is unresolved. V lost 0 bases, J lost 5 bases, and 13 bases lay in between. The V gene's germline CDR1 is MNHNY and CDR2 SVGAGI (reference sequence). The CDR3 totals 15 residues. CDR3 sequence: CASSYSLSNGETQYF. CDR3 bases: TGTGCCAGCAGTTACTCGCTCAGTAATGGTGAGACCCAGTACTTC.

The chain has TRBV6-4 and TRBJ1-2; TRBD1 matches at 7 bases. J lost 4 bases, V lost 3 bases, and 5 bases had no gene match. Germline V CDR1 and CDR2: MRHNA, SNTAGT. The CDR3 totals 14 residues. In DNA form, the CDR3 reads TGTGCCAGCAGTGAAACAGGGGCTAGCTATGGCTACACCTTC. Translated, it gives CASSETGASYGYTF.